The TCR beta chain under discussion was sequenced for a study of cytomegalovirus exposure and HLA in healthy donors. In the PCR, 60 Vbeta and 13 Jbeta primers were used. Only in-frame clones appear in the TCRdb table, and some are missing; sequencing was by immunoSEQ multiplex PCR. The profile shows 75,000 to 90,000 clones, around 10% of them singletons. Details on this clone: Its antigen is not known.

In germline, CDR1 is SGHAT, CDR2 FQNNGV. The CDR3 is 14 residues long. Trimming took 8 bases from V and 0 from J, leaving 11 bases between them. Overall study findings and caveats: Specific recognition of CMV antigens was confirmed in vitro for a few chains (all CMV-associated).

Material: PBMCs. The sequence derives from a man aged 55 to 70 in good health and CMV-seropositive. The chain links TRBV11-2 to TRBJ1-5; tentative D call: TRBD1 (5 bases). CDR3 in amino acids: CASRRQYSNQPQHF. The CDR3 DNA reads TGTGCCAGCCGGAGACAGTATAGCAATCAGCCCCAGCATTTT.